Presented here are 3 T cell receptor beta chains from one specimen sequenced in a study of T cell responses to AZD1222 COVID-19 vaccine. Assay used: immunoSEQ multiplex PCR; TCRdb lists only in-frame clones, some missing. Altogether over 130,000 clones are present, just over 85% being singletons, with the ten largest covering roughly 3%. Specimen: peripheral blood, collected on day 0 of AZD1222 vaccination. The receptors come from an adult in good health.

CDR3 in DNA: TGTGCCAGCAGTTGGACGGTGAACAATCAGCCCCAGCATTTT. Residues: CASSWTVNNQPQHF. The V gene is TRBV6-2 or TRBV6-3, the J gene TRBJ1-5; no clear D. The germline CDR1 and CDR2 sequences are MNHEY and SVGEGT. With 4 bases removed from V and 3 bases from J, the gap between germline ends came to 10 bases. The CDR3 sequence is 14 residues long.

CDR3 DNA sequence: TGTGCCAGCAGCCCAACAGGGGGAGGGGACCGCTACGAGCAGTACTTC. Translated: CASSPTGGGDRYEQYF. The chain joins TRBV9 to TRBJ2-7; maybe TRBD1 (8 bases). Germline V CDR1 and CDR2: SGDLS, YYNGEE. This CDR3 contains 16 residues. V was clipped by 4 bases and J by 3 bases, with 20 bases between them. The complete variable domain, with remaining parts taken from reference TRBV9 and TRBJ2-7, reads DSGVTQTPKHLITATGQRVTLRCSPRSGDLSVYWYQQSLDQGLQFLIQYYNGEERAKGNILERFSAQQFPDLHSELNLSSLELGDSALYFCASSPTGGGDRYEQYFGPGTRLTVT.

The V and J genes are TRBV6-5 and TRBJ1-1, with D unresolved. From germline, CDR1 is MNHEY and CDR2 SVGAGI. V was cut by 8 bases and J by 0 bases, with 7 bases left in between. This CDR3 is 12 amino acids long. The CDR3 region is CASSRVNTEAFF. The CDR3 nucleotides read TGTGCCAGCTCCCGGGTGAACACTGAAGCTTTCTTT.